The TCR beta chain described here comes from a study of immune evolution from preneoplasia to lung adenocarcinoma. Findings and limits, study-wide: Clonality was highest in normal lung, lower in later-stage lesions apparently. Top clone share appeared to fall from AAH through AIS, MIA, adenocarcinoma.

Sequencing was performed with immunoSEQ multiplex PCR; in TCRdb, only in-frame clones are kept and a portion is missing. This table has thousands of clones, 85% appearing once. In the case of this clone: Its antigen is not known.

Resections took place in Japan or China from the mid-2010s to the late 2010s. Each case's diagnosis was confirmed by two pathologists on H&E. Germline V CDR1 and CDR2: KGHSH, LQKENI. The CDR3 runs to 14 residues. V dropped 2 bases and J dropped 3 bases, with 10 bases sitting between them. The sequence came from a donor aged 70 or older with lung adenocarcinoma. This chain joins TRBV18 and TRBJ1-1, with D unresolved. Source material: FFPE adjacent normal lung tissue. In nucleotides, the CDR3 is TGTGCCAGCTCACCAACAACGCTAGACACTGAAGCTTTCTTT. Its protein product is CASSPTTLDTEAFF.